This entry lists 26 T cell receptor beta chains sequenced from one sample in a study of shared clonotypes between healthy human individuals. Using immunoSEQ multiplex PCR, the repertoire was profiled, and TCRdb retains in-frame clones only, with some absent. Counted here are some 500,000 clones, about 96% occurring once; the ten biggest clones make up around 0.067%. Specimen: naive CD4+ T cells sorted from blood. Subset denoted: CD45RA+ positively selected. These TCRs come from a woman in her twenties or thirties in good health.

The chain links TRBV6-1 to TRBJ2-7, with TRBD2 identical over 10 bases. This CDR3 is 14 amino acids long. Germline-derived CDR1 and CDR2 are MNHNS and SASEGT. The V and J ends lost 5 bases and 3 bases, in that order; junction bases with no gene match: 4. The DNA of the CDR3 is TGTGCCAGCAGTATACGGACTAGCGGCTACGAGCAGTACTTC. It translates to CASSIRTSGYEQYF.

CDR3 sequence: CASSESGLAEGDTQYF. The CDR3 DNA reads as TGCGCCAGCAGTGAGTCGGGCCTAGCGGAAGGAGATACGCAGTATTTT. The chain uses TRBV10-1 and TRBJ2-3, with 7 nucleotides matching TRBD2. Per germline, CDR1 WNHNN and CDR2 SYGVQD (reference sequence). The CDR3 spans 16 residues. Unmatched junction bases numbered 8, after V lost 0 bases and J lost 5 bases.

The rearrangement links TRBV19 to TRBJ1-1; D remains ambiguous. In germline, CDR1 is LNHDA, CDR2 SQIVND (reference sequence). This CDR3 contains 14 residues. V lost 5 bases and J lost 0, with 10 bases in between. The CDR3 bases are TGTGCCAGTAGTCGCAATCAGATGAACACTGAAGCTTTCTTT. Amino acid sequence: CASSRNQMNTEAFF.

V and J are TRBV11-2 and TRBJ1-1; TRBD1 matches at 10 bases. CDR3 length equals 15 residues. J gave up 3 bases and V 3 bases, and 4 bases lay outside the gene matches. Germline V CDR1 and CDR2: SGHAT, FQNNGV. CDR3 sequence reads: CASSLGQGTYTEAFF. DNA for the CDR3: TGTGCCAGCAGCTTGGGACAGGGGACATACACTGAAGCTTTCTTT.

The chain uses TRBV6-6 and TRBJ1-3; unclear D gene. V lost 6 bases to trimming and J lost 0 bases, with 12 bases between them. CDR1 MNHNY and CDR2 SVGAGI come from the germline V gene (reference sequence). The CDR3 loop spans 15 amino acids. CDR3 DNA sequence: TGTGCCAGCAGCCGAGACCGATACTCTGGAAACACCATATATTTT. This codes for CASSRDRYSGNTIYF.

This sequence joins TRBV5-6 and TRBJ2-7; D is possibly TRBD2 (6 bases). V was clipped by 4 bases and J by 3 bases, with 17 bases between them. The CDR3 length is 15 residues. CDR1 and CDR2 (germline): SGHDT, YYEEEE. CDR3 residues: CASSPGLTTFYEQYF. The CDR3 DNA follows: TGTGCCAGCAGCCCGGGACTCACAACATTCTACGAGCAGTACTTC.

The chain is built from TRBV15 and TRBJ2-5; D not resolved. Germline V lookup: CDR1 LNHNV, CDR2 YYDKDF (reference sequence). V dropped 0 bases and J dropped 5 bases, with 16 bases sitting between them. The CDR3 has 16 amino acids. The DNA for the CDR3 is TGTGCCACCAGCAGAGATTTCCCCCAAAAGGGCGAGACCCAGTACTTC. Residues: CATSRDFPQKGETQYF.

This clone came up once. This rearrangement joins TRBV30 to TRBJ2-5; D perhaps matches TRBD1 (7 bases). The ends were cut back, 1 base at V and 7 bases at J, with 25 bases in the middle. CDR1 GTSNPN and CDR2 SVGIG come from the germline V gene (reference sequence). CDR3 length: 17 residues. The CDR3: CAWSGGVPGQSVRTQYF. The DNA of the CDR3 is TGTGCCTGGAGTGGGGGGGTACCGGGACAGAGTGTGAGGACCCAGTACTTC.

The chain couples TRBV28 to TRBJ1-4, with 7 bases fitting TRBD1. The CDR3 runs 13 residues. CDR1 is MDHEN, CDR2 SYDVKM, per germline. Trimming cost V 7 bases and J 7 bases; bases outside gene matches: 6. CDR3 sequence (DNA): TGTGCCAGCACCCCAACAGGGGCTGAAAAACTGTTTTTT. Its translation is CASTPTGAEKLFF. Filled out from reference TRBV28 and TRBJ1-4, the complete variable domain reads DVKVTQSSRYLVKRTGEKVFLECVQDMDHENMFWYRQDPGLGLRLIYFSYDVKMKEKGDIPEGYSVSREKKERFSLILESASTNQTSMYLCASTPTGAEKLFFGSGTQLSVL.

The chain uses TRBV7-2 and TRBJ2-7; tentatively, D is TRBD2 (5 bases). V was clipped by 2 bases and J by 2 bases, with 13 bases between them. The CDR3 spans 15 residues. Germline CDR1 SGHTA, CDR2 FQGNSA. The CDR3 sequence is CASSLSGFPTYEQYF. DNA of the CDR3: TGTGCCAGCAGCTTATCGGGGTTCCCTACCTACGAGCAGTACTTC. The whole variable domain, filled in from reference TRBV7-2 and TRBJ2-7, reads GAGVSQSPSNKVTEKGKDVELRCDPISGHTALYWYRQSLGQGLEFLIYFQGNSAPDKSGLPSDRFSAERTGGSVSTLTIQRTQQEDSAVYLCASSLSGFPTYEQYFGPGTRLTVT.

This clone has a single count. The chain combines TRBV5-4 with TRBJ2-3; 10 bases align to TRBD2. This CDR3 has 14 amino acids. Germline CDR1 and CDR2: SGHNT and YYREEE (reference sequence). The V segment lost 2 bases and the J segment 9 bases; nucleotides outside the gene matches: 6. CDR3 in DNA: TGTGCCAGCAGCTTCCCTAGCGGGAGTGGCACGCAGTATTTT. As protein: CASSFPSGSGTQYF.

V gene TRBV19 combines with J gene TRBJ2-7, with 12 bases that match TRBD1. Germline trimming cut 4 bases from V and 5 bases from J; bases unmatched to any gene: 9. This CDR3 is built from 16 residues. Looked up from germline, CDR1 is LNHDA and CDR2 is SQIVND (reference sequence). As DNA, the CDR3 is TGTGCCAGTAGTACGCCGGGACAGGGGGCGAAGAACGAGCAGTACTTC. It encodes CASSTPGQGAKNEQYF. Drawing the rest from reference TRBV19 and TRBJ2-7, the complete variable domain is DGGITQSPKYLFRKEGQNVTLSCEQNLNHDAMYWYRQDPGQGLRLIYYSQIVNDFQKGDIAEGYSVSREKKESFPLTVTSAQKNPTAFYLCASSTPGQGAKNEQYFGPGTRLTVT.

The chain links TRBV9 to TRBJ2-3; 11 bases fit TRBD2. Germline lookup yields CDR1 SGDLS and CDR2 YYNGEE. The CDR3 is 17 residues long. Trimming took 3 bases from V and 2 from J; bases not matched to a gene: 8. The CDR3 here is CASSANLAGGYTDTQYF. Written as DNA, the CDR3 is TGTGCCAGCAGCGCTAACTTAGCGGGAGGGTACACAGATACGCAGTATTTT.

The chain joins TRBV5-8 to TRBJ1-5; no clear D. CDR3 size: 15 residues. The germline V gene encodes CDR1 SGHTS and CDR2 YDEGEE. V was pared by 5 bases and J by 6 bases, with 18 bases between. CDR3 DNA: TGTGCCAGCAGACTGGGGTTTGATGAAGCTCAGCCCCAGCATTTT. Protein: CASRLGFDEAQPQHF. Full variable domain (remainder filled in from reference TRBV5-8 and TRBJ1-5): EAGVTQSPTHLIKTRGQQATLRCSPISGHTSVYWYQQALGLGLQFLLWYDEGEERNRGNFPPRFSGRQFPNYSSELNVNALELEDSALYLCASRLGFDEAQPQHFGDGTRLSIL.

The chain is built from TRBV27 and TRBJ2-2; no reliable D call. The V and J ends lost 3 bases and 6 bases respectively, with 5 bases between them. This CDR3 region has 12 residues. CDR1 is MNHEY, CDR2 SMNVEV, per germline (reference sequence). CDR3 amino acids: CASSLFPGELFF. The CDR3, as DNA: TGTGCCAGCAGTTTGTTCCCCGGGGAGCTGTTTTTT.

The V and J genes are TRBV18 and TRBJ1-1; possible D gene TRBD1, 5 bases. The ends were cut back, 7 bases at V and 4 bases at J, with 13 bases in the middle. Looked up from germline, CDR1 is KGHSH and CDR2 is LQKENI. The CDR3 sequence is 13 residues long. CDR3 sequence (DNA): TGTGCCAGCTACGACAGCCAGAGCACTGAAGCTTTCTTT. It yields the protein CASYDSQSTEAFF. Combining the CDR3 with reference TRBV18 and TRBJ1-1 gives the whole variable domain NAGVMQNPRHLVRRRGQEARLRCSPMKGHSHVYWYRQLPEEGLKFMVYLQKENIIDESGMPKERFSAEFPKEGPSILRIQQVVRGDSAAYFCASYDSQSTEAFFGQGTRLTVV.

The rearrangement uses TRBV18 and TRBJ2-5; D is undetermined. The closer fit of TRBJ2-7 to the DNA end suggests the J call may be wrong. The CDR3 length is 12 residues. The germline V gene has CDR1 KGHSH and CDR2 LQKENI. CDR3 amino acids: CASSPERYEQYF. CDR3 nucleotides: TGTGCCAGCTCACCAGAGCGCTACGAGCAGTACTTC.

The V and J genes are TRBV28 and TRBJ1-5, with D possibly being TRBD1 (6 bases). V gave up 3 bases and J gave up 7 bases, with 13 bases separating them. This CDR3 spans 14 amino acids. CDR1 and CDR2 (germline): MDHEN, SYDVKM. CDR3 in DNA: TGTGCCAGCAGTTTCTGGGGGACAACACAGCCCCAGCATTTT. Amino acid sequence: CASSFWGTTQPQHF.

This chain joins TRBV29-1 and TRBJ1-3; 8 nucleotides agree with TRBD1. This CDR3 spans 15 amino acids. With V trimmed by 6 bases and J by 3 bases, 10 bases remained unmatched. CDR1 is SQVTM, CDR2 ANQGSEA, per germline. The chain's CDR3 is CSVGARGQGGNTIYF. The CDR3 bases are TGCAGCGTCGGCGCACGCGGACAGGGTGGAAACACCATATATTTT.

This chain connects TRBV6-6 to TRBJ2-7, with 7 bases matching TRBD1. With 6 bases clipped from V and 3 bases from J, the junction kept 5 bases outside the gene matches. CDR3 size: 13 residues. CDR1 is MNHNY and CDR2 is SVGAGI in the germline V gene (reference sequence). CDR3 sequence reads: CASRIGTVYEQYF. As DNA, the CDR3 is TGTGCCAGCAGAATCGGGACAGTCTACGAGCAGTACTTC.

This clone has a single count. The rearrangement uses TRBV10-2 and TRBJ1-2; 7 bases agree with TRBD1. Germline V CDR1 and CDR2: WSHSY, SAAADI. J gave up 0 bases and V 10 bases, and 5 bases lay outside the gene matches. The CDR3 is 13 residues long. DNA of the CDR3: TGCGCCATAAGGGACAGAGCTAACTATGGCTACACCTTC. It encodes CAIRDRANYGYTF.

V is TRBV27 and J is TRBJ1-1; D not certain. Germline V lookup: CDR1 MNHEY, CDR2 SMNVEV (reference sequence). The CDR3 is made up of 13 amino acids. The V and J ends lost 5 bases and 4 bases respectively, with 11 bases between them. Written as DNA, the CDR3 is TGTGCCAGCAGTGGGGTAACGGGCACTGAAGCTTTCTTT. Translating gives CASSGVTGTEAFF.

This chain connects TRBV12-2 to TRBJ2-7; whether TRBD2, the table's D call, matches the DNA was not checked. TRBV12-2 is flagged as a pseudogene. This CDR3 is built from 20 residues. DNA of the CDR3: TGTGCAAGTCGCTTAGGGTTCTTCGGGACTAGCGGGAGAGCCAAGGACGAGCAGTACTTC. This encodes CASRLGFFGTSGRAKDEQYF.

The J gene is TRBJ2-3, the V gene TRBV27; either TRBD1 or TRBD2 may fit D (5 bases each). The V and J ends lost 4 bases and 0 bases respectively, with 17 bases between them. The V gene's germline CDR1 is MNHEY and CDR2 SMNVEV (reference sequence). The CDR3 is 17 amino acids. CDR3 amino acids: CASSSPRGATSTDTQYF. The CDR3 DNA follows: TGTGCCAGCAGTTCCCCCCGAGGGGCGACTAGCACAGATACGCAGTATTTT.

The chain couples TRBV11-2 to TRBJ1-1; D is ambiguous. There are 16 residues in the CDR3. V was shortened by 2 bases and J by 1 base, with 14 bases between the two germline ends. Germline V gene sequence: CDR1 SGHAT, CDR2 FQNNGV. CDR3 nucleotides: TGTGCCAGCAGCTTAACCCAAATAGGCAGGAACACTGAAGCTTTCTTT. Translating gives CASSLTQIGRNTEAFF. Complete variable domain (other parts from reference TRBV11-2 and TRBJ1-1): EAGVAQSPRYKIIEKRQSVAFWCNPISGHATLYWYQQILGQGPKLLIQFQNNGVVDDSQLPKDRFSAERLKGVDSTLKIQPAKLEDSAVYLCASSLTQIGRNTEAFFGQGTRLTVV.

This chain links TRBV7-9 with TRBJ2-7; D gene unclear. The V and J ends lost 2 bases and 2 bases respectively, with 10 bases between them. The length of the CDR3 is 14 residues. Germline V gives CDR1 SEHNR, CDR2 FQNEAQ (reference sequence). CDR3 sequence (DNA): TGTGCCAGCAGCTTAAGTGGAGAGCCCTACGAGCAGTACTTC. It yields the protein CASSLSGEPYEQYF.